The 6 T cell receptor beta chains below all came from one sample that was sequenced in a study of T cells in Graves' hyperthyroidism and ophthalmopathy. Amplified regions were TCR beta CDR3 sequences from RNA transcripts. The HTBI primer set was used in a first-round RT-PCR of the TCR CDR3. TCRdb reprocessed the multiplex PCR reads with MiXCR, giving one entry per CDR3 protein. The table shows a few hundred thousand distinct CDR3 sequences, with around 16% occurring only once. The source material was blood. These receptors originate from a young woman with Graves' hyperthyroidism.

The chain employs TRBV7-2 and TRBJ1-2, with D possibly TRBD1 on 5 matching bases. Germline values: CDR1 SGHTA, CDR2 FQGNSA. The CDR3 runs to 17 residues. Trimming removed 0 bases from V and 4 bases from J, with 18 bases in between. This CDR3 reads CASSLAWTLRSAYGYTF. In DNA, the CDR3 is TGTGCCAGCAGCTTAGCTTGGACACTCCGAAGCGCCTATGGCTACACCTTC.

This clonotype appeared many times. The chain combines TRBV12-3 or TRBV12-4 with TRBJ2-3, with a possible D match to TRBD2 (5 bases). Trimming removed 6 bases from V and 0 bases from J, with 13 bases in between. The CDR3 covers 15 residues. CDR3 sequence reads: CASSGGPLSTDTQYF. The CDR3, as DNA: TGTGCCAGCAGCGGAGGCCCTCTTAGCACAGATACGCAGTATTTT.

The chain employs TRBV5-6 and TRBJ1-1; D may be TRBD1 (6 bases). The V gene lost 4 bases and the J gene lost 6 bases, with 13 bases spanning the gap. The CDR3 runs 13 residues. Germline V gives CDR1 SGHDT, CDR2 YYEEEE. CDR3 residues: CASSRGTAPEAFF. CDR3 sequence (DNA): TGTGCCAGCAGCAGGGGGACGGCCCCTGAAGCTTTCTTT.

This clonotype was counted ten times or more. The V gene is TRBV30, the J gene TRBJ2-7, with TRBD1 matching 7 bases. V shed 2 bases and J 6 bases; nucleotides not matched to a gene: 10. The CDR3 runs to 14 residues. Germline V lookup: CDR1 GTSNPN, CDR2 SVGIG (reference sequence). For the CDR3, the DNA is TGTGCCTGGAGTCCACAGGGGATAGATGGCGAGCAGTACTTC. Amino acid sequence: CAWSPQGIDGEQYF.

CDR3 residues: CSPTGGEAEAFF. The DNA for the CDR3 is TGCAGTCCAACAGGGGGAGAGGCTGAAGCTTTCTTT. The chain is built from TRBV20-1 and TRBJ1-1, with 8 bases identical to TRBD1. V trimming: 8 bases; J trimming: 6 bases; junction bases outside the gene matches: 8. CDR1 is DFQATT and CDR2 is SNEGSKA in the germline V gene (reference sequence). The length of the CDR3 is 12 residues.

This clonotype was detected many times. The gene calls are TRBV27 and TRBJ1-4; maybe TRBD1 (5 bases). The CDR3 has 13 amino acids. Germline-derived CDR1 and CDR2 are MNHEY and SMNVEV (reference sequence). With 5 bases removed from V and 5 bases from J, the gap between germline ends came to 9 bases. CDR3 DNA: TGTGCCAGCAGTGGGCGACAGAATGAAAAACTGTTTTTT. As protein: CASSGRQNEKLFF. The full variable domain, with the rest looked up from reference TRBV27 and TRBJ1-4, is EAQVTQNPRYLITVTGKKLTVTCSQNMNHEYMSWYRQDPGLGLRQIYYSMNVEVTDKGDVPEGYKVSRKEKRNFPLILESPSPNQTSLYFCASSGRQNEKLFFGSGTQLSVL.